This section outlines one TCR beta chain sequence together with its context. The extraction recovered at least 5 micrograms of total RNA per sample. This record comes from a study of blood T cells in healthy people across ages. A J-beta primer mix and a sample-barcoded 5' primer were used in a second PCR of roughly 7 to 12 cycles. The study obtained at least 3 million CDR3-containing paired-end reads from every sample. TCRdb re-derived calls from the 5' RACE reads in MiXCR, one entry per CDR3 protein. The sample contains 1 million or so distinct CDR3 sequences, roughly 24% of which appear only once. Germline CDR1 reads MDHEN; CDR2 reads SYDVKM. CDR3 length: 12 amino acids. The germline V and J ends were trimmed by 7 bases and 5 bases, with 11 bases remaining between them. This same sample was also part of a study on T cells of mothers and their children. That study reports: For the second PCR, the M1S primer put in sample barcodes and 2-4 random nucleotides.

The rearrangement links TRBV28 to TRBJ2-5; D uncertain. The sample comprised blood. The TCR comes from a girl aged 2 to 10 in good health. This CDR3 reads CASTSSRETQYF. The CDR3 DNA sequence: TGTGCCAGCACTTCGTCCCGGGAGACCCAGTACTTC.